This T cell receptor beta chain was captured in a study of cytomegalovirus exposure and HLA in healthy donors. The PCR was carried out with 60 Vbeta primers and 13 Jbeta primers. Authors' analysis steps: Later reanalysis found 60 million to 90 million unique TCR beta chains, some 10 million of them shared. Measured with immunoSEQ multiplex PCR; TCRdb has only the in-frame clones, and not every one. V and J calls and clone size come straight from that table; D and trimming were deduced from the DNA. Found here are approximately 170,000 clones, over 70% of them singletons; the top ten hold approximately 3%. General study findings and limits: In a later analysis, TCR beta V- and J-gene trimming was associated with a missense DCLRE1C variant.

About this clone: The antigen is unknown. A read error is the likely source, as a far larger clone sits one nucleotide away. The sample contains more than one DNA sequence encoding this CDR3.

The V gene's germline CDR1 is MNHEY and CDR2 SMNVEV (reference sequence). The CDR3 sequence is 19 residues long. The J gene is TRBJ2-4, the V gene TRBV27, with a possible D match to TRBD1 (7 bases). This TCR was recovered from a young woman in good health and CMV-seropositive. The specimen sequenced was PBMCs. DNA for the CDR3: TGTGCCAGCAGTTTATCAAGAAGGGGGCGGCTACTAGCCAAAAACATACAGTACTTC. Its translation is CASSLSRRGRLLAKNIQYF.